These 8 T cell receptor beta chains were all obtained from the same sample, sequenced in a study of CD8 T cells in ankylosing spondylitis. TCRdb passed the 5' RACE reads through MiXCR, listing each CDR3 protein once. The sample shows roughly 160,000 distinct CDR3 sequences, 11% of them seen only once. The sequenced sample was blood, either unsorted or a sorted T cell fraction (not recorded which). Every receptor here comes from a male donor with ankylosing spondylitis or in good health (not recorded which).

There are many counts of this clonotype. The chain combines TRBV28 with TRBJ2-7; 7 nucleotides agree with TRBD1. Per germline, CDR1 MDHEN and CDR2 SYDVKM. This CDR3 contains 14 residues. V gave up 5 bases and J gave up 3 bases; unmatched junction bases: 7. The CDR3: CASSQTTGLYEQYF. For the CDR3, the DNA is TGTGCCAGCAGTCAAACGACAGGGCTCTACGAGCAGTACTTC.

This clonotype was seen a handful of times. At one of its ends the junction is not consistent with the germline gene, which may arise from a read error. CDR3 in amino acids: CSAGEASDTQYF. The CDR3 bases are TGCAGTGCTGGAGAGGCGTCAGATACGCAGTATTTT. The genes are TRBV20-1 and TRBJ2-3; D unresolved. The CDR3 is made up of 12 amino acids. Per germline, CDR1 DFQATT and CDR2 SNEGSKA (reference sequence).

V and J are TRBV6-1 and TRBJ2-3; 12 positions agree with TRBD2. The CDR3 contains 16 residues. Germline V gene sequence: CDR1 MNHNS, CDR2 SASEGT. Trimming at V came to 7 bases and at J to 0 bases, leaving 5 bases not matched to a gene. Here the CDR3 reads CASKYGLAGSTDTQYF. CDR3 DNA sequence: TGTGCCAGCAAATACGGACTAGCGGGGAGCACAGATACGCAGTATTTT.

This chain links TRBV5-1 with TRBJ2-7, with 9 bases aligning to TRBD1. CDR1 and CDR2 (germline): SGHRS, YFSETQ. The CDR3 covers 15 residues. V lost 4 bases, J lost 2 bases, and 7 bases stayed unmatched. The CDR3, as DNA: TGCGCCAGCAGCCCCGGACAGGGGCGAACCTACGAGCAGTACTTC. Translated, it gives CASSPGQGRTYEQYF.

This clonotype was detected many times. CDR3 region: CASSLGGWDPKVYEQYF. In nucleotides, the CDR3 is TGTGCCAGCAGCTTAGGGGGGTGGGACCCGAAGGTATACGAGCAGTACTTC. The rearrangement joins TRBV7-8 to TRBJ2-7, with D perhaps given as TRBD1 or TRBD2 (5 bases each). Germline loops: CDR1 SGHVS, CDR2 FQNEAQ. The germline V and J ends were trimmed by 1 base and 4 bases, with 20 bases remaining between them. This CDR3 spans 17 amino acids. The whole variable domain, remainder taken from reference TRBV7-8 and TRBJ2-7, is GAGVSQSPRYKVAKRGQDVALRCDPISGHVSLFWYQQALGQGPEFLTYFQNEAQLDKSGLPSDRFFAERPEGSVSTLKIQRTQQEDSAVYLCASSLGGWDPKVYEQYFGPGTRLTVT.

In its sample, this clonotype was seen many times. The gene calls are TRBV5-1 and TRBJ1-1; 8 bases are a match to TRBD1. The CDR3 contains 15 residues. Trimming removed 4 bases from V and 1 base from J; junction bases left unmatched: 6. Per germline, CDR1 SGHRS and CDR2 YFSETQ. In nucleotides, the CDR3 is TGCGCCAGCAGCCTACGGACAGGGTCGAACACTGAAGCTTTCTTT. This sequence encodes CASSLRTGSNTEAFF.

This clonotype came up many times. The V call is TRBV7-8, the J call TRBJ1-1; TRBD1 might be the D (6 bases). CDR3 length: 14 amino acids. The V gene's germline CDR1 is SGHVS and CDR2 FQNEAQ. The ends were cut back, 7 bases at V and 5 bases at J, with 17 bases in the middle. In nucleotides, the CDR3 is TGTGCCAGCACCCTACAGGGAAGCGGAACTGAAGCTTTCTTT. Protein: CASTLQGSGTEAFF.

V is TRBV4-3 and J is TRBJ2-3; D is ambiguous. CDR3 length equals 14 residues. Germline V gene data show CDR1 as LGHNA and CDR2 as YSLEER. V was clipped by 1 base and J by 2 bases, with 7 bases between them. The CDR3 DNA sequence: TGCGCCAGCAGCCAAGGGGCTAACACAGATACGCAGTATTTT. It specifies CASSQGANTDTQYF.